Listed below are T cell receptor beta chains from one sample, sequenced in a study of T cells in Graves' hyperthyroidism and ophthalmopathy. TCRdb reprocessed the multiplex PCR reads via MiXCR and lists one record per CDR3 protein. The sample lists roughly 500,000 distinct CDR3 sequences, roughly 46% occurring once. The sample consisted of peripheral blood or thyroid tissue (not recorded which). The source of these receptors is an adult woman with Graves' disease, either hyperthyroidism or ophthalmopathy (not recorded which). Each CDR3 is given with its conserved first and last residue. D genes are given only for firm matches. Only some rows state a clone size, as once, few, many or a class for expanded clones.

j_gene: TRBJ2-5; v_gene: TRBV2; len: 15; d_gene: NA; abundance: NA; CDR3nt: TGTGCCAGCAGCTCCCAAACCGGGGGTAAAGAGACCCAGTACTTC; CDR3aa: CASSSQTGGKETQYF
j_gene: TRBJ1-1; v_gene: TRBV10-3; len: 14; d_gene: NA; abundance: many; CDR3nt: TGTGCCACTAAAGGAGGACCCCTGAACACTGAAGCTTTCTTT; CDR3aa: CATKGGPLNTEAFF
j_gene: TRBJ2-2; v_gene: TRBV24-1; len: 15; d_gene: NA; abundance: many; CDR3nt: TGTGCCACCAGTGATTTTCGAAAGAACACCGGGGAGCTGTTTTTT; CDR3aa: CATSDFRKNTGELFF
j_gene: TRBJ2-7; v_gene: TRBV7-8; len: 13; d_gene: NA; abundance: NA; CDR3nt: TGTGCCAGCAGCTTAAATTCACTGTACGAGCAGTACTTC; CDR3aa: CASSLNSLYEQYF
j_gene: TRBJ2-5; v_gene: TRBV7-3; len: 15; d_gene: TRBD2; abundance: many; CDR3nt: TGTGCCAGCAGCTTAGGGCTAGCGGACCAAGAGACCCAGTACTTC; CDR3aa: CASSLGLADQETQYF
j_gene: TRBJ2-5; v_gene: TRBV12-3/TRBV12-4; len: 16; d_gene: TRBD2; abundance: NA; CDR3nt: TGTGCCAGCAGTCCGGTGGTAGCGGGGGGTGGAGAGACCCAGTACTTC; CDR3aa: CASSPVVAGGGETQYF
j_gene: TRBJ2-5; v_gene: TRBV7-6; len: 15; d_gene: NA; abundance: NA; CDR3nt: TGTGCCAGCAGCTGGGGTGGGGAGCGGAAAGAGACCCAGTACTTC; CDR3aa: CASSWGGERKETQYF
j_gene: TRBJ2-2; v_gene: TRBV2; len: 13; d_gene: NA; abundance: NA; CDR3nt: TGTGCCAGCAGTGGGACAGCCGCCGGGGAGCTGTTTTTT; CDR3aa: CASSGTAAGELFF
j_gene: TRBJ1-5; v_gene: TRBV7-2; len: 14; d_gene: NA; abundance: NA; CDR3nt: TGTGCCAGTAGCGGGAGGGCCGGCGAGCAGCCCCAGCATTTT; CDR3aa: CASSGRAGEQPQHF
j_gene: TRBJ1-5; v_gene: TRBV15; len: 14; d_gene: NA; abundance: many; CDR3nt: TGTGCCACCAGCAGAGCCAGGGCGGAGCAGCCCCAGCATTTT; CDR3aa: CATSRARAEQPQHF
j_gene: TRBJ2-7; v_gene: TRBV4-2; len: 16; d_gene: TRBD2; abundance: many; CDR3nt: TGTGCCAGCAGCCAAGCTCTCGGGAGGAGCTCCTACGAGCAGTACTTC; CDR3aa: CASSQALGRSSYEQYF
j_gene: TRBJ2-5; v_gene: TRBV20-1; len: 15; d_gene: NA; abundance: NA; CDR3nt: TGCAGTGCTAGAGAGGCAGGGGCTAGTACAGAGACCCAGTACTTC; CDR3aa: CSAREAGASTETQYF
j_gene: TRBJ2-7; v_gene: TRBV14; len: 18; d_gene: NA; abundance: few; CDR3nt: TGTGCCAGCAGCCAAGAAAGACCAGCCTTTGGGCCCCCCTACGAGCAGTACTTC; CDR3aa: CASSQERPAFGPPYEQYF
j_gene: TRBJ1-6; v_gene: TRBV5-6; len: 15; d_gene: TRBD1; abundance: NA; CDR3nt: TGTGCCAGCAGCTTTGACAGGGGGCGAAGTTCACCCCTCCACTTT; CDR3aa: CASSFDRGRSSPLHF
j_gene: TRBJ1-5; v_gene: TRBV5-5; len: 13; d_gene: NA; abundance: many; CDR3nt: TGTGCCAGCAGCTTGGGCATCCATCAGCCCCAGCATTTT; CDR3aa: CASSLGIHQPQHF
j_gene: TRBJ2-7; v_gene: TRBV27; len: 15; d_gene: NA; abundance: many; CDR3nt: TGTGCCAGCAGTCCGGGACTCCGTTTTTCCGACGAGCAGTACTTC; CDR3aa: CASSPGLRFSDEQYF
j_gene: TRBJ2-5; v_gene: TRBV20-1; len: 13; d_gene: NA; abundance: NA; CDR3nt: TGCAGTGCTAGAGATCTGCGATCCGGGGCCCAGTACTTC; CDR3aa: CSARDLRSGAQYF
j_gene: TRBJ1-2; v_gene: TRBV7-8; len: 12; d_gene: NA; abundance: NA; CDR3nt: TGTGCCAGCAGCAACGAGCTTAATGGCTACACCTTC; CDR3aa: CASSNELNGYTF
j_gene: TRBJ1-5; v_gene: TRBV12-3/TRBV12-4; len: 15; d_gene: NA; abundance: NA; CDR3nt: TGTGCCAGCAGTTTAACAGAATCGAGCAATCAGCCCCAGCATTTT; CDR3aa: CASSLTESSNQPQHF
j_gene: TRBJ2-5; v_gene: TRBV5-5; len: 14; d_gene: NA; abundance: NA; CDR3nt: TGTGCCAGCAGTTGGGACATCTCCCAAGAGACCCAGTACTTC; CDR3aa: CASSWDISQETQYF
j_gene: TRBJ1-1; v_gene: TRBV24-1; len: 16; d_gene: NA; abundance: many; CDR3nt: TGTGCCACCACAGAAAGCCCGCGGGCCAAGAACACTGAAGCTTTCTTT; CDR3aa: CATTESPRAKNTEAFF
j_gene: TRBJ1-5; v_gene: TRBV4-3; len: 15; d_gene: NA; abundance: NA; CDR3nt: TGCGCCAGCAGCCAAACCACACTAAGCAATCAGCCCCAGCATTTT; CDR3aa: CASSQTTLSNQPQHF
j_gene: TRBJ2-7; v_gene: TRBV7-9; len: 16; d_gene: TRBD2; abundance: many; CDR3nt: TGTGCCAGCAGCCCCTCGGCGCTAGCGGGACGTTACGAGCAGTACTTC; CDR3aa: CASSPSALAGRYEQYF
j_gene: TRBJ2-2; v_gene: TRBV29-1; len: 15; d_gene: TRBD2; abundance: many; CDR3nt: TGCAGCGTTGAACTTAGCGGGAGAGGCACCGGGGAGCTGTTTTTT; CDR3aa: CSVELSGRGTGELFF
j_gene: TRBJ1-2; v_gene: TRBV20-1; len: 13; d_gene: TRBD1; abundance: once; CDR3nt: TGCAGTGCTCGCCCCGGGACAGGGGTTGGCTACACCTTC; CDR3aa: CSARPGTGVGYTF
j_gene: TRBJ2-7; v_gene: TRBV9; len: 15; d_gene: TRBD2; abundance: NA; CDR3nt: TGTGCCAGCAGCTGCCTGGGCGGGAGAGTTGCCGAGCAGTACTTC; CDR3aa: CASSCLGGRVAEQYF
j_gene: TRBJ1-1; v_gene: TRBV6-5; len: 12; d_gene: NA; abundance: NA; CDR3nt: TGTGCCAGCAGTTACGGAGGACTCATTGTTTTCTTT; CDR3aa: CASSYGGLIVFF
j_gene: TRBJ1-6; v_gene: TRBV5-1; len: 14; d_gene: NA; abundance: few; CDR3nt: TGCGCCAGCAGCTTGGAAATCCCCAATTCACCCCTCCACTTT; CDR3aa: CASSLEIPNSPLHF
j_gene: TRBJ1-6; v_gene: TRBV12-3/TRBV12-4; len: 16; d_gene: NA; abundance: NA; CDR3nt: TGTGCCAGCAGTTTTCCCGTAGTGGCCCATAATTCACCCCTCCACTTT; CDR3aa: CASSFPVVAHNSPLHF
j_gene: TRBJ2-2; v_gene: TRBV7-2; len: 15; d_gene: NA; abundance: NA; CDR3nt: TGTGCCAGCAGCTCTAACATAATGGGAACCGGGGAGCTGTTTTTT; CDR3aa: CASSSNIMGTGELFF
j_gene: TRBJ2-3; v_gene: TRBV7-9; len: 15; d_gene: NA; abundance: many; CDR3nt: TGTGCCAGCAGCTCGTCAGATACCCCACGGGATACGCAGTATTTT; CDR3aa: CASSSSDTPRDTQYF
j_gene: TRBJ2-5; v_gene: TRBV2; len: 17; d_gene: TRBD1; abundance: NA; CDR3nt: TGTGCCAGCAGTGAAGCGCTTGGGACAGGGGGCGGGGAGACCCAGTACTTC; CDR3aa: CASSEALGTGGGETQYF
j_gene: TRBJ1-5; v_gene: TRBV30; len: 14; d_gene: TRBD1; abundance: NA; CDR3nt: TGTGCCTGGAGTACGGGACAGCTCAATCAGCCCCAGCATTTT; CDR3aa: CAWSTGQLNQPQHF
j_gene: TRBJ1-5; v_gene: TRBV20-1; len: 14; d_gene: NA; abundance: many; CDR3nt: TGCAGTGCTAGAGTCCCGGGGCGAAGACAGCCCCAGCATTTT; CDR3aa: CSARVPGRRQPQHF
j_gene: TRBJ1-2; v_gene: TRBV2; len: 13; d_gene: NA; abundance: NA; CDR3nt: TGTGCCAGCAGCGTTTCGGCGGCAGGGGGCTACACCTTC; CDR3aa: CASSVSAAGGYTF
j_gene: TRBJ2-7; v_gene: TRBV5-5; len: 13; d_gene: NA; abundance: many; CDR3nt: TGTGCCAGCAGCCGGCAGGACTCCTACGAGCAGTACTTC; CDR3aa: CASSRQDSYEQYF
j_gene: TRBJ2-7; v_gene: TRBV11-2; len: 15; d_gene: TRBD2; abundance: many; CDR3nt: TGTGCCAGCACCCTGGGATTGGTAGCGGGAGGCGAGCAGTACTTC; CDR3aa: CASTLGLVAGGEQYF
j_gene: TRBJ1-2; v_gene: TRBV7-9; len: 14; d_gene: NA; abundance: NA; CDR3nt: TGTGCCAGCAGCTTCTGGGGCAGGGAGGATGGCTACACCTTC; CDR3aa: CASSFWGREDGYTF
j_gene: TRBJ2-7; v_gene: TRBV5-1; len: 15; d_gene: TRBD1; abundance: many; CDR3nt: TGCGCCAGCAGCCGACAGGGGATGAGCTCCTACGAGCAGTACTTC; CDR3aa: CASSRQGMSSYEQYF
j_gene: TRBJ1-6; v_gene: TRBV12-3/TRBV12-4; len: 16; d_gene: TRBD1; abundance: NA; CDR3nt: TGTGCCAGCAGTTTAACAGGGGGAACGAGTAATTCACCCCTCCACTTT; CDR3aa: CASSLTGGTSNSPLHF
j_gene: TRBJ2-5; v_gene: TRBV10-2; len: 13; d_gene: TRBD1; abundance: NA; CDR3nt: TGCGCCACAGGGACAGGGCTTAATCAGCCCCAGTACTTC; CDR3aa: CATGTGLNQPQYF
j_gene: TRBJ2-1; v_gene: TRBV20-1; len: 11; d_gene: NA; abundance: NA; CDR3nt: TGCAGTGCTAGCGGGAGCGGGGAGCAGTTCTTC; CDR3aa: CSASGSGEQFF